The 21 T cell receptor beta chains below all came from one sample that was sequenced in a study of T cell repertoires in cytomegalovirus infection. TCRdb processed the reads anew with MiXCR; each CDR3 protein has one entry. The data contain 570,000 or so distinct CDR3 sequences, roughly 43% of them singletons. These receptors have no known antigen. The sample consisted of cultured PBMCs, taken from culture after CMV antigen stimulation. These receptor sequences come from a human donor in good health (CMV status not recorded). Some clones in this sample may be carry-over from other donors' samples.

This clonotype was seen more than once but under ten times. The chain joins TRBV15 to TRBJ2-5, with D perhaps TRBD1 (6 bases). CDR1 LNHNV and CDR2 YYDKDF come from the germline V gene (reference sequence). The V end lost 0 bases, the J end lost 2 bases, and 16 bases lay between the germline ends. The CDR3 is made up of 17 amino acids. As DNA, the CDR3 is TGTGCCACCAGCAGAGATCTGACGGGGACACAACAAGAGACCCAGTACTTC. It translates to CATSRDLTGTQQETQYF.

The chain is built from TRBV27 and TRBJ2-5; weak D call: TRBD1 (7 bases). CDR3 size: 16 residues. Per germline, CDR1 MNHEY and CDR2 SMNVEV (reference sequence). Trimming removed 5 bases from V and 6 bases from J, with 22 bases in between. Here the CDR3 reads CASSPRGTVPEKTQYF. The DNA for the CDR3 is TGTGCCAGCAGTCCACGGGGGACAGTCCCAGAAAAGACCCAGTACTTC.

V gene TRBV7-9 combines with J gene TRBJ2-1, with 8 bases fitting TRBD2. The CDR3 extends over 15 amino acids. The J segment lost 8 bases and the V segment lost 5 bases, leaving 11 bases of the junction unmatched. Germline V gene lookup returns CDR1 SEHNR and CDR2 FQNEAQ (reference sequence). This chain's CDR3 is CASSRLSGSFDEQFF. The CDR3 DNA reads TGTGCCAGCAGCCGCCTGAGCGGGAGTTTTGATGAGCAGTTCTTC.

The rearrangement uses TRBV7-2 and TRBJ2-1; 16 bases are a match to TRBD2. The trim removed 2 bases at V and 5 bases at J, leaving 6 bases unmatched. Germline CDR1 is SGHTA and CDR2 is FQGNSA. The CDR3 has 18 amino acids. The CDR3 bases are TGTGCCAGCAGCTTATTAGTGGGACTAGCGGGGGGGCACAATGAGCAGTTCTTC. This encodes CASSLLVGLAGGHNEQFF.

V is TRBV19 and J is TRBJ2-2, with a weak D call TRBD1 (6 bases). CDR1 and CDR2 (germline): LNHDA, SQIVND (reference sequence). V lost 8 bases and J lost 1, with 14 bases in between. The CDR3 has 15 amino acids. CDR3 in amino acids: CASRRRTENTGELFF. The CDR3 bases are TGTGCCAGTCGCCGCCGGACAGAGAACACCGGGGAGCTGTTTTTT. Filled out from reference TRBV19 and TRBJ2-2, the complete variable domain reads DGGITQSPKYLFRKEGQNVTLSCEQNLNHDAMYWYRQDPGQGLRLIYYSQIVNDFQKGDIAEGYSVSREKKESFPLTVTSAQKNPTAFYLCASRRRTENTGELFFGEGSRLTVL.

The chain joins TRBV7-8 to TRBJ1-1, with D uncertain. In germline, CDR1 is SGHVS, CDR2 FQNEAQ. This CDR3 comprises 15 residues. V was shortened by 2 bases and J by 0 bases, with 10 bases between the two germline ends. CDR3 residues: CASSLSGQVNTEAFF. Written as DNA, the CDR3 is TGTGCCAGCAGCTTAAGTGGGCAGGTGAACACTGAAGCTTTCTTT.

The chain uses TRBV6-6 and TRBJ2-2; 10 bases are a match to TRBD2. In germline, CDR1 is MNHNY, CDR2 SVGAGI (reference sequence). This CDR3 is 15 amino acids long. The junction had 6 bases not matched to a gene; V was cut back by 5 bases and J by 6 bases. The CDR3 loop is CASSLERGGAGELFF. The CDR3 nucleotides read TGTGCCAGCAGTCTCGAGCGGGGGGGAGCCGGGGAGCTGTTTTTT.

This clonotype was seen repeatedly, ten times or more. V usage is TRBV6-1 and J usage is TRBJ2-7, with D possibly being TRBD1 or TRBD2 (5 bases each). V was pared by 5 bases and J by 1 base, with 12 bases between. This CDR3 is 14 amino acids long. Germline CDR1 and CDR2: MNHNS and SASEGT. The chain's CDR3 is CASSHRDGSYEQYF. Written as DNA, the CDR3 is TGTGCCAGCAGTCACCGGGACGGTTCCTACGAGCAGTACTTC.

The chain combines TRBV7-4 with TRBJ1-6, with a possible D match to TRBD1 (6 bases). V gave up 5 bases and J gave up 9 bases, with 20 bases separating them. The V gene's germline CDR1 is SGHVT and CDR2 SQSDAQ. The CDR3 runs to 16 residues. CDR3 protein: CASSPVGGRAISPLHF. The CDR3 DNA reads as TGTGCCAGCAGCCCGGTGGGGGGCAGAGCAATTTCACCCCTCCACTTT.

V gene TRBV28 combines with J gene TRBJ2-3, with a weak D call TRBD2 (6 bases). The germline V and J ends were trimmed by 3 bases and 1 base, with 8 bases remaining between them. Looked up from germline, CDR1 is MDHEN and CDR2 is SYDVKM. The CDR3 extends over 14 amino acids. DNA of the CDR3: TGTGCCAGCAGTTTGCCTAGCGGCACAGATACGCAGTATTTT. Its protein is CASSLPSGTDTQYF.

This chain uses TRBV7-2 with TRBJ2-7; no clear D gene. This CDR3 comprises 13 residues. Germline-derived CDR1 and CDR2 are SGHTA and FQGNSA. The germline V and J ends were trimmed by 2 bases and 0 bases, with 5 bases remaining between them. In DNA, the CDR3 is TGTGCCAGCAGCTTACCGGACTCCTACGAGCAGTACTTC. Translated: CASSLPDSYEQYF.

The V call is TRBV6-2 or TRBV6-3, the J call TRBJ2-1; 7 nucleotides match TRBD2. The CDR3 totals 12 residues. The germline gives CDR1 MNHEY, CDR2 SVGEGT. V lost 6 bases and J lost 10; bases outside the gene matches: 6. The CDR3, as DNA: TGTGCCAGCAGCCGGACTAGACTCGAGCAGTTCTTC. Protein sequence: CASSRTRLEQFF.

The chain uses TRBV7-2 and TRBJ2-4; D uncertain. The germline gives CDR1 SGHTA, CDR2 FQGNSA. V was pared by 7 bases and J by 1 base, with 11 bases between. The CDR3 spans 14 residues. CDR3 nucleotide sequence: TGTGCCAGCAACATAGTGGGGGCCAAAAACATTCAGTACTTC. Translated, it gives CASNIVGAKNIQYF.

The chain employs TRBV19 and TRBJ2-2; no clear D gene. The V and J ends lost 7 bases and 0 bases respectively, with 12 bases between them. The germline V gene has CDR1 LNHDA and CDR2 SQIVND (reference sequence). The CDR3 runs to 15 residues. CDR3 residues: CASTPTPANTGELFF. CDR3 in DNA: TGTGCCAGTACCCCAACCCCCGCGAACACCGGGGAGCTGTTTTTT.

The rearrangement joins TRBV7-2 to TRBJ1-4; 8 bases are a match to TRBD1. The V gene's germline CDR1 is SGHTA and CDR2 FQGNSA. This CDR3 spans 14 amino acids. V trimming: 8 bases; J trimming: 5 bases; junction bases outside the gene matches: 7. The CDR3 region is CASGRQGTNEKLFF. In DNA, the CDR3 is TGTGCCAGCGGGCGACAGGGGACGAATGAAAAACTGTTTTTT.

This CDR3 is CASSLTTGGGEKLFF. In DNA, the CDR3 is TGTGCCAGCAGCTTGACGACAGGGGGGGGGGAAAAACTGTTTTTT. This sequence joins TRBV7-2 and TRBJ1-4; TRBD1 aligns across 9 bases. In germline, CDR1 is SGHTA, CDR2 FQGNSA. The CDR3 totals 15 residues. The ends lost 3 bases at V and 8 bases at J; junction bases unmatched: 7.

This clonotype occurred a few times. This chain links TRBV19 with TRBJ2-6; D perhaps matches TRBD1 (6 bases). CDR1 is LNHDA and CDR2 is SQIVND in the germline V gene (reference sequence). The CDR3 is made up of 17 amino acids. With 4 bases removed from V and 0 bases from J, the gap between germline ends came to 13 bases. CDR3 sequence: CASSTHRDSSGANVLTF. CDR3 DNA: TGTGCCAGTAGTACTCACAGGGATAGCTCTGGGGCCAACGTCCTGACTTTC.

The V gene is TRBV6-6, the J gene TRBJ2-7; 11 bases are a match to TRBD2. The CDR3 spans 14 residues. V was pared by 4 bases and J by 4 bases, with 3 bases of the junction left unmatched. Germline values: CDR1 MNHNY, CDR2 SVGAGI (reference sequence). The CDR3 nucleotides read TGTGCCAGCAGTTTAACTAGCGGGAGATACGAGCAGTACTTC. Protein: CASSLTSGRYEQYF.

The chain links TRBV6-1 to TRBJ1-3, with TRBD1 matching 7 bases. Trimming took 2 bases from V and 0 from J; bases not matched to a gene: 4. The CDR3 consists of 16 residues. Germline-derived CDR1 and CDR2 are MNHNS and SASEGT. This CDR3 is CASSEYQGVSGNTIYF. CDR3 bases: TGTGCCAGCAGTGAATATCAGGGGGTCTCTGGAAACACCATATATTTT.

The chain combines TRBV12-3 or TRBV12-4 with TRBJ1-6; D remains ambiguous. Trimming took 3 bases from V and 1 from J, leaving 7 bases between them. This CDR3 comprises 15 residues. The CDR3: CASSFEGSYNSPLHF. The CDR3 region has the DNA TGTGCCAGCAGTTTTGAAGGATCCTATAATTCACCCCTCCACTTT.

In this sample, this clonotype turned up a few times. The CDR3 loop reads CASSWGTSVPVYEQYF. The CDR3 DNA follows: TGTGCCAGCAGCTGGGGGACTAGCGTTCCGGTATACGAGCAGTACTTC. The chain is built from TRBV7-2 and TRBJ2-7; 10 nucleotides agree with TRBD2. Germline V lookup: CDR1 SGHTA, CDR2 FQGNSA. The V and J ends lost 4 bases and 4 bases, in that order; junction bases with no gene match: 10. The CDR3 length is 16 residues.